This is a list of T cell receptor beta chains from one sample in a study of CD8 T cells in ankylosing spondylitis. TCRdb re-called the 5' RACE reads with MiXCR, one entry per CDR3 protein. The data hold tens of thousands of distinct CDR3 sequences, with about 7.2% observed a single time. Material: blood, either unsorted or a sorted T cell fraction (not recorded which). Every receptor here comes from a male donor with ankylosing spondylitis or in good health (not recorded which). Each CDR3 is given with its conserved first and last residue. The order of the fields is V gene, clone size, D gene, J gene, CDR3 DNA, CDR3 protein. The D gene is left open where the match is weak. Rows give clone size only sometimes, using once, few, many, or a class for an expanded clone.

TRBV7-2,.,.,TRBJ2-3,TGTGCCAGCACTTATACTAGCACAGATACGCAGTATTTT,CASTYTSTDTQYF
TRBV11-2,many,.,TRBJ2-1,TGTGCCAGCAGCTTAGAAGGAGTTAGAATGACCTACAATGAGCAGTTCTTC,CASSLEGVRMTYNEQFF
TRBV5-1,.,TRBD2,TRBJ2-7,TGCGCCAGCAGCACCTTAGCGGGAGGCTCCTACGAGCAGTACTTC,CASSTLAGGSYEQYF
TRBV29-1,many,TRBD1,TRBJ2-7,TGCAGCGTCACAGGGGGCAACCAGTTCGAGCAGTACTTC,CSVTGGNQFEQYF
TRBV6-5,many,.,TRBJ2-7,TGTGCCAGCAGTTTCACGACAGGCTACGAGCAGTACTTC,CASSFTTGYEQYF
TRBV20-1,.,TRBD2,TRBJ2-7,TGCTGTGCTAGAGATTACCGACTAGCGGGAGGGCGTGAAGAGCAGTACTTC,CCARDYRLAGGREEQYF
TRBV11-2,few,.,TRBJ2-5,TGTGCCAGCAGCTTAGGCCTAGGGGGACCTGTTGAGACCCAGTACTTC,CASSLGLGGPVETQYF
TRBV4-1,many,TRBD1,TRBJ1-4,TGCGCCAGCAGCTTAGACAGGGAAGAGGGCGAAAAACTGTTTTTT,CASSLDREEGEKLFF
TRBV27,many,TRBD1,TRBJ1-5,TGTGCCAGCAGTTTATACGGACAGGGTAATCAGCCCCAGCATTTT,CASSLYGQGNQPQHF
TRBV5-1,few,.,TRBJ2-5,TGCGCCAGCAGCCCTGGAGTAGCAGGAGAGACCCAGTACTTC,CASSPGVAGETQYF
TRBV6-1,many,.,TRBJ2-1,TGTGCCAGCAGCCCTACCCCCTACAATGAGCAGTTCTTC,CASSPTPYNEQFF
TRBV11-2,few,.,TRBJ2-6,TGTGCCAGCAGCTTAGACCCAACTGGGGCCAACGTCCTGACTTTC,CASSLDPTGANVLTF
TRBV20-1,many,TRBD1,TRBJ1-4,TGCAGTGCTCACCGACAGGGGGTCGAAGAGAATGAAAAACTGTTTTTT,CSAHRQGVEENEKLFF
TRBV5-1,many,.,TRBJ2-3,TGCGCCAGCAGCTCTAGCAGGGAAACAGATACGCAGTATTTT,CASSSSRETDTQYF
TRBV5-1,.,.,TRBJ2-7,TGCGCCAGCAGCTGGTTGGGATTTTCTGACGAGCAGTACTTC,CASSWLGFSDEQYF
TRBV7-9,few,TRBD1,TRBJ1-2,TGTGCCAGCAGCTTTGTGGGACAGGAAACATGGGGCTACACCTTC,CASSFVGQETWGYTF
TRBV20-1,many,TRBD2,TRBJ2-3,TGCAGTGCTCCCACGATAGCGGGAGGCTCCGCAGATACGCAGTATTTT,CSAPTIAGGSADTQYF
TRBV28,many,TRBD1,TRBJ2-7,TGTGCCAGCAGTCGAGGACAGGGTGAAGAGCAGTACTTC,CASSRGQGEEQYF
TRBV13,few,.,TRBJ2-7,TGTGCCAGCAGCTCCACGCTAAGCTACGAGCAGTACTTC,CASSSTLSYEQYF
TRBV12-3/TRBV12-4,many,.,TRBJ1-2,TGTGCCAGCAGTTTTGGGTTCGGCTACACCTTC,CASSFGFGYTF
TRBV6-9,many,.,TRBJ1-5,TGTGCCAGCAGTTCCCGGCCCGGACACATGAGCCAGCCCCAGCATTTT,CASSSRPGHMSQPQHF
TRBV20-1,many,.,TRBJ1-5,TGCAGTGCTAGAGATGTTCAGGGCTCCTACAATCAGCCCCAGCATTTT,CSARDVQGSYNQPQHF
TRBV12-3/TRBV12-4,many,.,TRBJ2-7,TGTGCCAGCAGTCTTGTAAACTACGAGCAGTACTTC,CASSLVNYEQYF